The 25 T cell receptor beta chains below all came from one sample that was sequenced in a study of T cell responses to AZD1222 COVID-19 vaccine. Libraries were prepared by immunoSEQ multiplex PCR; TCRdb keeps only in-frame clonotypes and omits some of them. The repertoire consists of around 80,000 clones, with roughly 85% occurring once and the leading ten covering about 10%. The material sequenced was peripheral blood, taken 28 days after the second AZD1222 dose. The receptors come from an adult who received the AZD1222 COVID-19 vaccine.

In DNA form, the CDR3 reads TGTGCCACCTCGGGACAGGGAAAAAATGAGCAGTTCTTC. Its translation is CATSGQGKNEQFF. The chain recombines TRBV11-2 with TRBJ2-1; 9 positions match TRBD1. After removal of 10 bases from V and 7 bases from J, the junction contained 8 bases not matched to a gene. CDR1 and CDR2 (germline): SGHAT, FQNNGV. This CDR3 is 13 amino acids long.

The rearrangement uses TRBV9 and TRBJ1-2; TRBD1 matches 9 bases. Germline lookup yields CDR1 SGDLS and CDR2 YYNGEE. The CDR3 contains 14 residues. Unmatched junction bases numbered 7, after V lost 4 bases and J lost 6 bases. CDR3 sequence (DNA): TGTGCCAGCAGCCCTCGGACAGGGGAGGATGGCTACACCTTC. It is translated as CASSPRTGEDGYTF.

The rearrangement links TRBV2 to TRBJ1-5; D not resolved. The CDR3 is 14 amino acids. Germline V gene sequence: CDR1 SNHLY, CDR2 FYNNEI. Trimming removed 6 bases from V and 0 bases from J, with 9 bases in between. CDR3 nucleotides: TGTGCCAGCAGCATAGGGTTTAGCAATCAGCCCCAGCATTTT. It is translated as CASSIGFSNQPQHF.

The chain joins TRBV12-3 or TRBV12-4 to TRBJ2-5, with a weak D call TRBD2 (5 bases). Trimming removed 6 bases at V and 5 bases at J, with 13 bases between. The CDR3 runs 13 residues. The CDR3 spells CASSSDGVETQYF. The CDR3 coding sequence is TGTGCCAGCAGCTCGGACGGGGTGGAGACCCAGTACTTC.

The gene calls are TRBV7-9 and TRBJ1-5; D gene ambiguous. The CDR3 covers 13 residues. From germline, CDR1 is SEHNR and CDR2 FQNEAQ (reference sequence). Deletions cut 3 bases from V and 4 bases from J, with 7 bases between. CDR3 in amino acids: CASSLDGNQPQHF. The DNA for the CDR3 is TGTGCCAGCAGCTTGGACGGGAATCAGCCCCAGCATTTT.

This clone was observed once. The V call is TRBV23-1, the J call TRBJ2-7, with TRBD2 matching over 9 bases. TRBV23-1 is an open reading frame whose function is uncertain. The CDR3 has 15 amino acids. Trimming took 3 bases from V and 3 from J; bases not matched to a gene: 6. CDR3: CASSHSGGFFYEQYF. CDR3 nucleotides: TGCGCCAGCAGTCATAGCGGGGGATTTTTCTACGAGCAGTACTTC.

The chain couples TRBV6-5 to TRBJ2-6; the D gene is possibly TRBD1 (5 bases). Germline V gene sequence: CDR1 MNHEY, CDR2 SVGAGI. V lost 4 bases and J lost 0, with 7 bases in between. The CDR3 spans 15 residues. CDR3 amino acids: CASSWTPSGANVLTF. The CDR3, as DNA: TGTGCCAGCAGTTGGACACCCTCTGGGGCCAACGTCCTGACTTTC.

The V and J genes are TRBV9 and TRBJ1-5, with D possibly being TRBD1 (5 bases). Germline CDR1 SGDLS, CDR2 YYNGEE. The V gene lost 0 bases and the J gene lost 1 base, with 5 bases spanning the gap. The CDR3 loop spans 14 amino acids. The CDR3 spells CASSVGDSNQPQHF. CDR3 nucleotides: TGTGCCAGCAGCGTAGGGGACAGCAATCAGCCCCAGCATTTT.

The chain has TRBV19 and TRBJ1-5; 7 nucleotides match TRBD1. The CDR3 is 15 amino acids. After removal of 7 bases from V and 0 bases from J, the junction contained 6 bases not matched to a gene. Germline CDR1 LNHDA, CDR2 SQIVND (reference sequence). The CDR3: CASTRTGPSNQPQHF. CDR3 DNA: TGTGCCAGTACCAGGACAGGTCCTAGCAATCAGCCCCAGCATTTT. Using reference TRBV19 and TRBJ1-5 for the parts outside the CDR3, the full variable domain is DGGITQSPKYLFRKEGQNVTLSCEQNLNHDAMYWYRQDPGQGLRLIYYSQIVNDFQKGDIAEGYSVSREKKESFPLTVTSAQKNPTAFYLCASTRTGPSNQPQHFGDGTRLSIL.

This clone was seen a few times. The chain's CDR3 is CASSFGNMDSGNTIYF. CDR3 DNA sequence: TGTGCCAGCAGCTTCGGTAACATGGACTCTGGAAACACCATATATTTT. The chain recombines TRBV7-6 with TRBJ1-3; no firm D call. CDR1 is SGHVS and CDR2 is FNYEAQ in the germline V gene. The CDR3 consists of 16 residues. V shed 3 bases and J shed 0 bases, with 12 bases lying between them.

The rearrangement uses TRBV4-1 and TRBJ1-5, with 8 positions matching TRBD1. Germline CDR1 MGHRA, CDR2 YSYEKL. This CDR3 contains 16 residues. Unmatched junction bases numbered 2, after V lost 0 bases and J lost 1 base. CDR3 sequence reads: CASSQETGDSNQPQHF. In nucleotides, the CDR3 is TGCGCCAGCAGCCAAGAGACAGGGGACAGCAATCAGCCCCAGCATTTT.

The chain employs TRBV6-6 and TRBJ2-2; unclear D gene. V dropped 6 bases and J dropped 3 bases, with 5 bases sitting between them. The germline V gene has CDR1 MNHNY and CDR2 SVGAGI (reference sequence). CDR3 length: 12 residues. The CDR3 reads CASSLHTGELFF. In DNA, the CDR3 is TGTGCCAGCAGCTTACACACCGGGGAGCTGTTTTTT.

This clone was found a few times. The chain links TRBV11-3 to TRBJ2-3; unclear D gene. The CDR3 contains 15 residues. V lost 1 base and J 2 bases, leaving 10 bases between the germline ends. Germline V lookup: CDR1 SGHNT, CDR2 YENEEA. The chain's CDR3 is CASSLGVQTTDTQYF. In DNA, the CDR3 is TGTGCCAGCAGCTTAGGTGTACAGACCACAGATACGCAGTATTTT. Supplemented by reference TRBV11-3 and TRBJ2-3, the full variable domain reads EAGVVQSPRYKIIEKKQPVAFWCNPISGHNTLYWYLQNLGQGPELLIRYENEEAVDDSQLPKDRFSAERLKGVDSTLKIQPAELGDSAVYLCASSLGVQTTDTQYFGPGTRLTVL.

This clone occurred a few times. The rearrangement uses TRBV6-2 or TRBV6-3 and TRBJ1-6; perhaps TRBD1 as D (5 bases). Germline V gives CDR1 MNHEY, CDR2 SVGEGT. V lost 2 bases to trimming and J lost 7 bases, with 12 bases between them. CDR3 length equals 15 residues. CDR3 loop: CASSYHQGFNSPLHF. DNA for the CDR3: TGTGCCAGCAGTTACCACCAGGGATTCAATTCACCCCTCCACTTT.

The chain employs TRBV12-3 or TRBV12-4 and TRBJ2-7; no firm D call. The V end lost 8 bases, the J end lost 3 bases, and 14 bases lay between the germline ends. The CDR3 runs to 13 residues. The CDR3 DNA follows: TGTGCCAGCCAACTCCGGCCCTTCTACGAGCAGTACTTC. It translates to CASQLRPFYEQYF.

This chain joins TRBV29-1 and TRBJ1-6; TRBD1 matches 8 bases. Per germline, CDR1 SQVTM and CDR2 ANQGSEA. This CDR3 is 11 amino acids long. The trim removed 2 bases at V and 14 bases at J, leaving 2 bases unmatched. The CDR3 region is CSVEQGATLHF. The CDR3, as DNA: TGCAGCGTTGAACAGGGGGCGACCCTCCACTTT.

The rearrangement joins TRBV5-5 to TRBJ2-7; D is possibly TRBD2 (6 bases). Germline V CDR1 and CDR2: SGHKS, YYEKEE (reference sequence). This CDR3 has 15 residues. Trimming cost V 3 bases and J 4 bases, with 17 bases left between them. The CDR3 loop reads CASSSLPGEQYEQYF. The CDR3 DNA is TGTGCCAGCAGCTCCCTACCGGGAGAACAATACGAGCAGTACTTC.

The sample holds one count of this clone. This rearrangement joins TRBV27 to TRBJ1-2; TRBD1 might be the D (6 bases). The CDR3 runs 13 residues. Germline CDR1 and CDR2: MNHEY and SMNVEV (reference sequence). V lost 3 bases and J lost 8, with 13 bases in between. The CDR3 here is CASSFSGARGYTF. The CDR3 DNA sequence: TGTGCCAGCAGTTTCTCGGGGGCGCGGGGCTACACCTTC.

V is TRBV5-4 and J is TRBJ1-2; TRBD1 is a possible D gene (6 bases). This CDR3 has 16 amino acids. Germline CDR1 reads SGHNT; CDR2 reads YYREEE (reference sequence). Trimming removed 4 bases from V and 4 bases from J, with 20 bases in between. The CDR3 nucleotides read TGTGCCAGCAGCCCCAATCCCAGGGGCCGGGGCTATGGCTACACCTTC. This sequence encodes CASSPNPRGRGYGYTF.

J is TRBJ1-5 and V is TRBV28; TRBD1 aligns across 9 bases. J lost 2 bases, V lost 6 bases, and 11 bases had no gene match. Germline V gene data show CDR1 as MDHEN and CDR2 as SYDVKM. The CDR3 is 17 amino acids. CDR3 DNA: TGTGCCAGCAGCCCCTGGACAGGGGCGGGTGGCAATCAGCCCCAGCATTTT. Translating gives CASSPWTGAGGNQPQHF.

This chain connects TRBV4-1 to TRBJ1-2, with D possibly matching TRBD1 (5 bases). The CDR3 contains 14 residues. CDR1 and CDR2 from the germline V gene are MGHRA and YSYEKL. Trimming pared 2 bases from V and 4 bases from J, leaving 11 bases between. The CDR3 protein is CASSQYAGGYGYTF. CDR3 nucleotides: TGCGCCAGCAGCCAATACGCTGGGGGCTATGGCTACACCTTC.

This clone has only one observation. The V call is TRBV19, the J call TRBJ2-7; D possibly corresponds to TRBD2 (5 bases). This CDR3 has 13 amino acids. Trimming pared 3 bases from V and 5 bases from J, leaving 11 bases between. Germline CDR1 reads LNHDA; CDR2 reads SQIVND (reference sequence). CDR3: CASSISRGHEQYF. The CDR3 nucleotides read TGTGCCAGTAGTATTAGCCGCGGGCACGAGCAGTACTTC.

This clone was seen more than once but under ten times. V is TRBV24-1 and J is TRBJ2-2; 7 nucleotides line up with TRBD2. V shed 3 bases and J 4 bases; nucleotides not matched to a gene: 7. Germline V gene data show CDR1 as KGHDR and CDR2 as SFDVKD. This CDR3 comprises 16 residues. The CDR3 loop is CATSDPSGILTGELFF. The CDR3 region has the DNA TGTGCCACCAGTGATCCCAGCGGGATCCTCACCGGGGAGCTGTTTTTT.

For the CDR3, the DNA is TGTGCCAGCAGCGTAGACCCGGGTAGTGGTGGTGGGACCCAGTACTTC. Residues: CASSVDPGSGGGTQYF. The chain recombines TRBV9 with TRBJ2-5; D uncertain. Germline V gene sequence: CDR1 SGDLS, CDR2 YYNGEE. The CDR3 totals 16 residues. V was shortened by 0 bases and J by 7 bases, with 19 bases between the two germline ends. Together with reference TRBV9 and TRBJ2-5, the CDR3 gives the full variable domain: DSGVTQTPKHLITATGQRVTLRCSPRSGDLSVYWYQQSLDQGLQFLIQYYNGEERAKGNILERFSAQQFPDLHSELNLSSLELGDSALYFCASSVDPGSGGGTQYFGPGTRLLVL.

This clone showed up just once. J is TRBJ1-6 and V is TRBV6-5, with D unresolved. Trimming took off 2 bases at V and 7 bases at J, with 6 bases between the two ends. CDR1 is MNHEY and CDR2 is SVGAGI in the germline V gene. The CDR3 length is 13 residues. CDR3 sequence: CASSYARNSPLHF. The CDR3 DNA reads as TGTGCCAGCAGTTACGCCAGGAATTCACCCCTCCACTTT.